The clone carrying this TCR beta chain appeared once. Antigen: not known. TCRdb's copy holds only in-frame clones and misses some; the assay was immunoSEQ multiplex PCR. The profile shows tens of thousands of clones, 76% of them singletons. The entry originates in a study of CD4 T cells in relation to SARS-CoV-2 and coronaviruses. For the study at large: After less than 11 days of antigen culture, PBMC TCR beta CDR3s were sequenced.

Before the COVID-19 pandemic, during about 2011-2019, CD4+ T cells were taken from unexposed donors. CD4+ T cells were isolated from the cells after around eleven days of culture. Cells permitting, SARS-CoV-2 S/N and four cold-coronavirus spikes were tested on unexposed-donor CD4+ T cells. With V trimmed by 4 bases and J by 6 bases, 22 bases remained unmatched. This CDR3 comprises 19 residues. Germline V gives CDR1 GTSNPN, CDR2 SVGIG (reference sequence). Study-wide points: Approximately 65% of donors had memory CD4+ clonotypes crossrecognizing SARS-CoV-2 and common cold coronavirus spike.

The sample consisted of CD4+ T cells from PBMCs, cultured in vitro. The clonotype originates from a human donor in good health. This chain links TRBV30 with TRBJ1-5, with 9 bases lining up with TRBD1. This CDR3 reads CAWTPRGTGLSFHAQPQHF. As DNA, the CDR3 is TGTGCCTGGACCCCCAGAGGGACAGGGCTGTCATTTCATGCTCAGCCCCAGCATTTT.